This TCR beta chain was captured by sequencing in a study of shared clonotypes between healthy human individuals. Study-level findings and limits: Clonotypes which were not shared had lower generation probabilities than clonotypes that all four donors shared. Exclusively blood specimens were collected; tissue repertoires likely differ.

Germline V gene sequence: CDR1 MNHNS, CDR2 SASEGT. Trimming stripped 4 bases from V and 2 bases from J, with 12 bases between. This CDR3 contains 14 residues. Turning to this clone: The antigen is not known.

CD45RO negativity and positive selection for CCR7 defined naive CD8 cells, a population that excluded terminally differentiated effector memory CD45RA+ cells. The donors were adults (healthy and HIV-negative) with no recent acute infections or vaccinations. In the original processing: Junction-only immunoSEQ data arrived without quality scores, meaning filtering differed. Clones were read by immunoSEQ multiplex PCR, and TCRdb kept only the in-frame ones, dropping some. V, J and clone size are those of that table, while D and trimming were read from the DNA. Found here are more than 2 million clones, around 95% of them singletons; the top ten hold around 1.8%.

The sample comprised naive CD8+ T cells from PBMCs. V usage is TRBV6-1 and J usage is TRBJ2-7, with D tentatively TRBD2 (6 bases). This receptor was obtained from a man aged 18 to 29 in good health. Some clones in this sample may be carry-over from other donors' samples. The CDR3 DNA sequence: TGTGCCAGCAGTGGGAGGGACGGAACCTACGAGCAGTACTTC. Protein: CASSGRDGTYEQYF.